This T cell receptor beta chain was retrieved from a study of regulatory T cells in long-lasting Graves disease. Study findings and constraints: Patients with persistent Graves' had lower TCR diversity than newly diagnosed patients.

In building TCR beta libraries, iRepertoire HTBI primers were used together with Arm-PCR of CDR3 regions. A single record per CDR3 protein comes from TCRdb applying MiXCR to the multiplex PCR reads. The sample gives about 470,000 distinct CDR3 sequences, 20% to 25% of which show up once; about 6.6% is in the top ten. Regarding this clonotype: The antigen remains unidentified.

Time point denoted: persistent/refractory GD, antithyroid drugs over 5 years with positive TRAb. Isolated PBMC RNA provided the starting material for the TCR library. In each case, Graves' disease was diagnosed per American Thyroid Association guidelines. This specimen was peripheral blood mononuclear cells (PBMCs), taken when the disease was refractory, from a patient treated with antithyroid drugs. This TCR derives from a female donor with Graves disease.

The CDR3 DNA is TGTGCCAGCAGCTTGTTTGAGAGGGGCCACAATCAGCCCCAGCATTTT. Amino acids: CASSLFERGHNQPQHF. This chain links TRBV5-6 with TRBJ1-5; D is possibly TRBD1 (5 bases). This CDR3 region has 16 residues. V was cut by 1 base and J by 3 bases, with 14 bases left in between. Germline loops: CDR1 SGHDT, CDR2 YYEEEE.